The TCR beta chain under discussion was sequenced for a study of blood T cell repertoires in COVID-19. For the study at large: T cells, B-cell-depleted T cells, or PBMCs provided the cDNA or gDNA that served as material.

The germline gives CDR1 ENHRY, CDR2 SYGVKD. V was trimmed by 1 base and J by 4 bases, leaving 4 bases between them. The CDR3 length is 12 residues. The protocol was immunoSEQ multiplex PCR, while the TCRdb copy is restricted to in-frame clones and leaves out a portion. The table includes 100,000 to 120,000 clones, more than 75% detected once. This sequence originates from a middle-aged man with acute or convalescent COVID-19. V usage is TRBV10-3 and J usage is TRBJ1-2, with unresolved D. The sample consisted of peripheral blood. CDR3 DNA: TGTGCCATCAGTGAGTTTAGCTATGGCTACACCTTC. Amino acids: CAISEFSYGYTF.